The 14 T cell receptor beta chains given below trace back to one sample, sequenced in a study of T cell responses to AZD1222 COVID-19 vaccine (dated by TCRdb to 2020 to 2022). To prepare the library, the immunoSEQ multiplex PCR assay was applied. TCRdb took over this immuneACCESS table, retaining in-frame rearrangements with V and J assigned. Such tables are incomplete; in checked studies, under half of the missing clones stem from an unresolved V gene, and the remainder is unexplained. This sample holds approximately 77,000 clones; about 90% were observed only once. The leading ten clones occupy roughly 7% of the sample. The time point label, as the study defines it: baseline before first vaccination. Taken with the paper, the label for treatment or condition translates to: meningococcal conjugate vaccine given as trial control. The sequencing here drew on peripheral blood, taken on day 0 of MenACWY control vaccination. Receptors were obtained from an adult in good health.

The CDR3 region is CASSPGVPETQYF. The CDR3 DNA is TGTGCCAGCAGCCCAGGGGTCCCAGAGACCCAGTACTTC. The chain couples TRBV6-2 or TRBV6-3 to TRBJ2-5; D is possibly TRBD1 (6 bases). CDR1 MNHEY and CDR2 SVGEGT come from the germline V gene. The V end lost 6 bases, the J end lost 4 bases, and 12 bases lay between the germline ends. The CDR3 length is 13 residues.

The chain has TRBV7-2 and TRBJ2-5; TRBD2 matches 7 bases. The germline gives CDR1 SGHTA, CDR2 FQGNSA. CDR3 size: 14 residues. Trimming removed 3 bases from V and 0 bases from J; junction bases left unmatched: 1. CDR3 sequence reads: CASSFGRYQETQYF. The CDR3 DNA follows: TGTGCCAGCAGCTTCGGGAGGTACCAAGAGACCCAGTACTTC. Complete variable domain (other parts from reference TRBV7-2 and TRBJ2-5): GAGVSQSPSNKVTEKGKDVELRCDPISGHTALYWYRQSLGQGLEFLIYFQGNSAPDKSGLPSDRFSAERTGGSVSTLTIQRTQQEDSAVYLCASSFGRYQETQYFGPGTRLLVL.

The J gene is TRBJ2-1, the V gene TRBV27; 12 positions agree with TRBD2. This CDR3 is 19 amino acids long. Germline loops: CDR1 MNHEY, CDR2 SMNVEV (reference sequence). The trim removed 3 bases at V and 0 bases at J, leaving 9 bases unmatched. Here the CDR3 reads CASSFLGLAGLSSYNEQFF. The CDR3 region has the DNA TGTGCCAGCAGTTTCCTAGGACTAGCGGGGCTTAGCTCCTACAATGAGCAGTTCTTC.

This clone was detected only a few times. The CDR3 DNA sequence: TGTGCCAGCAGCTTAACGAGTCAGGGATGGCAGTACTTC. Translated, it gives CASSLTSQGWQYF. The chain joins TRBV7-3 to TRBJ2-7, with a possible D match to TRBD1 (5 bases). CDR1 is SGHTA and CDR2 is FQGTGA in the germline V gene. The V gene lost 0 bases and the J gene lost 9 bases, with 12 bases spanning the gap. The CDR3 is made up of 13 amino acids.

This rearrangement joins TRBV7-2 to TRBJ2-2; D is unclear. There are 14 residues in the CDR3. Trimming left V 6 bases short and J 4 bases short, with 12 bases between. The V gene's germline CDR1 is SGHTA and CDR2 FQGNSA. The CDR3 sequence is CASRTGSTTGELFF. CDR3 DNA sequence: TGTGCCAGCAGGACCGGGTCTACCACCGGGGAGCTGTTTTTT.

This clone has just one count. This rearrangement joins TRBV14 to TRBJ2-2, with a weak D call TRBD2 (7 bases). The CDR3 has 16 amino acids. The ends were cut back, 0 bases at V and 6 bases at J, with 14 bases in the middle. Germline loops: CDR1 SGHDN, CDR2 FVKESK. As DNA, the CDR3 is TGTGCCAGCAGCCAAGATACGGACAGCGGGGCCGGGGAGCTGTTTTTT. It specifies CASSQDTDSGAGELFF.

This rearrangement joins TRBV3-1 (or the pseudogene TRBV3-2) to TRBJ1-2, with a weak D call TRBD1 (6 bases). Germline assignment: CDR1 LGHDT and CDR2 YNNKEL (reference sequence). Trimming stripped 4 bases from V and 0 bases from J, with 6 bases between. The CDR3 is 13 residues long. The CDR3 reads CASSRDTNYGYTF. The CDR3 DNA sequence: TGTGCCAGCAGCCGGGACACTAACTATGGCTACACCTTC.

The chain uses TRBV28 and TRBJ1-2; 7 bases fit TRBD1. CDR3 length: 13 residues. J was trimmed by 4 bases and V by 2 bases; bases with no gene match: 1. Germline V gene data show CDR1 as MDHEN and CDR2 as SYDVKM. This CDR3 is CASSLQGVYGYTF. The CDR3 DNA sequence: TGTGCCAGCAGTTTACAGGGGGTCTATGGCTACACCTTC.

The chain carries TRBV5-1 and TRBJ2-5; D is possibly TRBD1 or TRBD2 (5 bases each). CDR3 length equals 14 residues. V was trimmed by 2 bases and J by 5 bases, leaving 13 bases between them. Germline V lookup: CDR1 SGHRS, CDR2 YFSETQ. CDR3 nucleotide sequence: TGCGCCAGCAGCTTCGGTCTAGGGACCGAGACCCAGTACTTC. Residues: CASSFGLGTETQYF.

This clone showed up just once. The genes are TRBV7-6 and TRBJ2-1; D is ambiguous. CDR1 and CDR2 from the germline V gene are SGHVS and FNYEAQ. This CDR3 spans 15 amino acids. Trimming removed 1 base at V and 4 bases at J, with 11 bases between. The CDR3 bases are TGTGCCAGCAGCTTAGAAGTTTACGGGTACAATGAGCAGTTCTTC. Amino acids: CASSLEVYGYNEQFF.

This chain links TRBV19 with TRBJ1-5, with no clear D. The CDR3 has 15 amino acids. The germline V and J ends were trimmed by 7 bases and 4 bases, with 17 bases remaining between them. Germline CDR1 and CDR2: LNHDA and SQIVND (reference sequence). The CDR3 reads CASTMDGGFNQPQHF. The CDR3, as DNA: TGTGCCAGTACCATGGACGGAGGGTTTAATCAGCCCCAGCATTTT.

This chain uses TRBV5-1 with TRBJ1-1; TRBD1 is a possible D gene (5 bases). This CDR3 region has 15 residues. Per germline, CDR1 SGHRS and CDR2 YFSETQ. The germline V and J ends were trimmed by 5 bases and 4 bases, with 18 bases remaining between them. In DNA form, the CDR3 reads TGCGCCAGCAGGGAACGACCGTCAGGGCCCACTGAAGCTTTCTTT. It codes for CASRERPSGPTEAFF.

Written as DNA, the CDR3 is TGTGCCAGCAGTTACGGGGGTGAGGGTCAGCCCCAGCATTTT. Translated, it gives CASSYGGEGQPQHF. This sequence joins TRBV6-5 and TRBJ1-5, with TRBD1 as a possible D gene (5 bases). The CDR3 spans 14 residues. Trimming shortened V by 2 bases and J by 6 bases, and 11 bases separated the two germline ends. In germline, CDR1 is MNHEY, CDR2 SVGAGI.

The CDR3 sequence: CASSLGYKNTEAFF. Here the CDR3 DNA reads TGCGCCAGCAGCTTGGGGTACAAGAACACTGAAGCTTTCTTT. This rearrangement joins TRBV5-1 to TRBJ1-1; D is ambiguous. Trimming pared 0 bases from V and 1 base from J, leaving 7 bases between. The CDR3 runs 14 residues. Germline lookup yields CDR1 SGHRS and CDR2 YFSETQ.